Described below is a single TCR beta chain sequence and its context. The data derive from a study of fetal regulatory T cell absence and autoimmunity. The germline CDR1 and CDR2 sequences are SGHNT and YYREEE (reference sequence). J was trimmed by 7 bases and V by 4 bases; bases with no gene match: 6. The CDR3 extends over 13 amino acids. TCRdb's copy holds only in-frame clones and misses some; the assay was immunoSEQ multiplex PCR. The sample carries some 87,000 clones, around 72% recorded once. The chain recombines TRBV5-4 with TRBJ1-1; 8 bases map to TRBD1. The sequenced sample was pancreas tissue. This clonotype originated in a male donor with IPEX syndrome. CDR3 in amino acids: CASSPDRVGEAFF. In nucleotides, the CDR3 is TGTGCCAGCAGCCCGGACAGGGTCGGTGAAGCTTTCTTT.